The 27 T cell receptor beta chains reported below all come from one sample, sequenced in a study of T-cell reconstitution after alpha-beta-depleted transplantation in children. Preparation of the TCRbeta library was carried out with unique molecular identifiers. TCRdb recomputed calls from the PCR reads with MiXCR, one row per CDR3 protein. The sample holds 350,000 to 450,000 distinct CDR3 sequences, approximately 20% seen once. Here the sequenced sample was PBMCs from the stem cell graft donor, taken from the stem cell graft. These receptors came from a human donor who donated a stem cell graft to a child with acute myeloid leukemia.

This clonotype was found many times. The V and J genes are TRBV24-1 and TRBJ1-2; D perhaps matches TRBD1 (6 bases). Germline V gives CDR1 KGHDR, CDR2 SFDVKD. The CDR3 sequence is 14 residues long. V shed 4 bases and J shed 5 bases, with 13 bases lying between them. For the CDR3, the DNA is TGTGCCACCAGTGACCTCGACAGGAGATATGGCTACACCTTC. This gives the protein CATSDLDRRYGYTF.

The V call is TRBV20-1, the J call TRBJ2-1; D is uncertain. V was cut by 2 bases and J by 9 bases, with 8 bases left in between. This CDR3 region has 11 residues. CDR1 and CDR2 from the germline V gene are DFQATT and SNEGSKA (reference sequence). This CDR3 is CSARRASEQFF. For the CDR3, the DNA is TGCAGTGCTAGAAGGGCGAGTGAGCAGTTCTTC.

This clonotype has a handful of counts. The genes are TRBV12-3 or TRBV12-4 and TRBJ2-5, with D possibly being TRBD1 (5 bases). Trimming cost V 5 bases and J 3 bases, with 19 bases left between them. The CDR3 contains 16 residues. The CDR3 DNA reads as TGTGCCAGCAGTGCCCGAGACAGCCCAGGAGAAGAGACCCAGTACTTC. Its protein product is CASSARDSPGEETQYF.

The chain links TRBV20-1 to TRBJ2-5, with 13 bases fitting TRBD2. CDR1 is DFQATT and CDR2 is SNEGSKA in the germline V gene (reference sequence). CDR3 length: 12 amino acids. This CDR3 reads CSGLAGRETQYF. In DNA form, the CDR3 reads TGCTCGGGACTAGCGGGAAGGGAGACCCAGTACTTC.

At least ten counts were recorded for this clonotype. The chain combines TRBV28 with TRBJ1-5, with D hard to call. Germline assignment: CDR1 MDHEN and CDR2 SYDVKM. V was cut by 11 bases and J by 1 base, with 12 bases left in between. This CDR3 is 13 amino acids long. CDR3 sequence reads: CACGWASNQPQHF. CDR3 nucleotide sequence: TGTGCCTGCGGTTGGGCAAGCAATCAGCCCCAGCATTTT. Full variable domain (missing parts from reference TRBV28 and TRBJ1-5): DVKVTQSSRYLVKRTGEKVFLECVQDMDHENMFWYRQDPGLGLRLIYFSYDVKMKEKGDIPEGYSVSREKKERFSLILESASTNQTSMYLCACGWASNQPQHFGDGTRLSIL.

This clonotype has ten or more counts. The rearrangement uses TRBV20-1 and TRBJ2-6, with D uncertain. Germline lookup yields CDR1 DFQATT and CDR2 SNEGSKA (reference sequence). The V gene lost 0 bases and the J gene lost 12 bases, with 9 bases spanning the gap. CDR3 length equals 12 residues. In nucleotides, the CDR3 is TGCAGTGCTAGAGATCTGGGCTTCGTCCTGACTTTC. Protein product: CSARDLGFVLTF.

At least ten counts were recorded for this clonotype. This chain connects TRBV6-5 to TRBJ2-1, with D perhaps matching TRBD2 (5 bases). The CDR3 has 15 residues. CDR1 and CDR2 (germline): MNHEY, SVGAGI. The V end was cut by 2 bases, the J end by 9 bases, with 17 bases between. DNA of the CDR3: TGTGCCAGCAGTTACCGGGGTAGTCCCACGGGTGAGCAGTTCTTC. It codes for CASSYRGSPTGEQFF.

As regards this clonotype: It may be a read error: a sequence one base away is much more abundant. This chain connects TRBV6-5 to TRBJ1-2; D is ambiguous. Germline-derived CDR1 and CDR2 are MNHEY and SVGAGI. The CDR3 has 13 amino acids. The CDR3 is CGSSFDGNYGYTF. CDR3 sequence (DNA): TGTGGCAGCAGTTTCGACGGCAACTATGGCTACACCTTC.

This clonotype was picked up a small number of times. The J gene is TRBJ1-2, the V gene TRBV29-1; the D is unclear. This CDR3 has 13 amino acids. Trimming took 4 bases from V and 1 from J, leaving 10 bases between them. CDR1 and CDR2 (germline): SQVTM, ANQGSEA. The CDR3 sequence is CSVGRLLNYGYTF. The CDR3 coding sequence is TGCAGCGTTGGAAGACTCCTTAACTATGGCTACACCTTC.

CDR3 amino acids: CAVRSLYNEQFF. CDR3 in DNA: TGTGCCGTCCGTTCGCTTTACAATGAGCAGTTCTTC. This chain uses TRBV27 with TRBJ2-1; D is unresolved. Trimming removed 11 bases at V and 4 bases at J, with 12 bases between. Germline CDR1 and CDR2: MNHEY and SMNVEV (reference sequence). The CDR3 spans 12 residues.

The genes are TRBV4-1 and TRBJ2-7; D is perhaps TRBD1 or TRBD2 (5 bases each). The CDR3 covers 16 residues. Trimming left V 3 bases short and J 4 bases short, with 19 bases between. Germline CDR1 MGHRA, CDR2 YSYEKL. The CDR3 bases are TGCGCCAGCAGCCAGACCGAAGGGACCGCCGGTTACGAGCAGTACTTC. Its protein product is CASSQTEGTAGYEQYF.

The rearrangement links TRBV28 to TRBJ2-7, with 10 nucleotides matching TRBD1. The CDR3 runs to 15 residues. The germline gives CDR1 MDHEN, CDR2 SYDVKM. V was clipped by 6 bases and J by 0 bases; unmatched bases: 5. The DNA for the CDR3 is TGTGCCAGCAGGACAGGGGGCCTAAACTCCTACGAGCAGTACTTC. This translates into CASRTGGLNSYEQYF.

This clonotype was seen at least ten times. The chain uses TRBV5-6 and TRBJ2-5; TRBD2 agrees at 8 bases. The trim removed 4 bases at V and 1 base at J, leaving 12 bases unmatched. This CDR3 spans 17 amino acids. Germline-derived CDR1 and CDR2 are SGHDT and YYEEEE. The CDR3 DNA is TGTGCCAGCAGCAAGAATCGGGGAGCGGGAGCCCAAGAGACCCAGTACTTC. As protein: CASSKNRGAGAQETQYF.

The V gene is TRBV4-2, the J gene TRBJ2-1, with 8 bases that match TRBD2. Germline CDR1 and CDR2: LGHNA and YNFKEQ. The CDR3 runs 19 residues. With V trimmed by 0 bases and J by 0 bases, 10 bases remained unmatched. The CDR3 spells CASSQDRGLAGRSYNEQFF. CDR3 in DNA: TGTGCCAGCAGCCAAGATCGGGGGCTAGCGGGCCGCTCCTACAATGAGCAGTTCTTC.

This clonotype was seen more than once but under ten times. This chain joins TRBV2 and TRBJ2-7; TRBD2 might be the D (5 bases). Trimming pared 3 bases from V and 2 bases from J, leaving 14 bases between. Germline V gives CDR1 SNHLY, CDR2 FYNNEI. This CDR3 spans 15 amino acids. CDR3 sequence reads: CASSEDLGIAYEQYF. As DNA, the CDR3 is TGTGCCAGCAGTGAGGACTTAGGGATCGCCTACGAGCAGTACTTC.

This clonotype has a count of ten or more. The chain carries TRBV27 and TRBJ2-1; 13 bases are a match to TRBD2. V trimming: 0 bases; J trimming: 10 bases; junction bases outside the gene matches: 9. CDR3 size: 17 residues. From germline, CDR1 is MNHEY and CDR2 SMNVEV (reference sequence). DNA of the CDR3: TGTGCCAGCAGTTTATCGGTCGGGACTAGCGGGACGGGGGAGCAGTTCTTC. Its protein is CASSLSVGTSGTGEQFF.

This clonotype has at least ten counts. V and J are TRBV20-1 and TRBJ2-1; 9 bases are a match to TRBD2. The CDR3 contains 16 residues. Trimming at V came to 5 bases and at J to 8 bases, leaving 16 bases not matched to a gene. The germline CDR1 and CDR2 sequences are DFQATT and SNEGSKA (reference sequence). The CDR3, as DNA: TGCAGTGCTGGGGGATTCGGCGGGAGGGTGATCGATGAGCAGTTCTTC. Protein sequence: CSAGGFGGRVIDEQFF.

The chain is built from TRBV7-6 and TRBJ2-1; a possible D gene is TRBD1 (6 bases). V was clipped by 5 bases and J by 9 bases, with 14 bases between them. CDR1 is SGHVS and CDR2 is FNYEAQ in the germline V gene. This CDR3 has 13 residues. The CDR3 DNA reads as TGTGCCAGCAGCGGGGACAATGGTTCTGAGCAGTTCTTC. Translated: CASSGDNGSEQFF. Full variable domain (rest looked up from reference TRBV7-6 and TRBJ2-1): GAGVSQSPRYKVTKRGQDVALRCDPISGHVSLYWYRQALGQGPEFLTYFNYEAQQDKSGLPNDRFSAERPEGSISTLTIQRTEQRDSAMYRCASSGDNGSEQFFGPGTRLTVL.

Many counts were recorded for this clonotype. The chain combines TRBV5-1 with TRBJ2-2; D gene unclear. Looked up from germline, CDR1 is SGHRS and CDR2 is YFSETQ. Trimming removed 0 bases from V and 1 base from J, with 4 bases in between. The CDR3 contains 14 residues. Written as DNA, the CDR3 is TGCGCCAGCAGCTTGGACGGGAACACCGGGGAGCTGTTTTTT. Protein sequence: CASSLDGNTGELFF.

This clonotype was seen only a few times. CDR3 coding DNA: TGTGCCAGCAGTTCCTACGACGAGCAGTACTTC. This encodes CASSSYDEQYF. The chain carries TRBV27 and TRBJ2-7; unclear D gene. CDR1 MNHEY and CDR2 SMNVEV come from the germline V gene (reference sequence). The germline V and J ends were trimmed by 4 bases and 5 bases, with 6 bases remaining between them. This CDR3 is 11 amino acids long.

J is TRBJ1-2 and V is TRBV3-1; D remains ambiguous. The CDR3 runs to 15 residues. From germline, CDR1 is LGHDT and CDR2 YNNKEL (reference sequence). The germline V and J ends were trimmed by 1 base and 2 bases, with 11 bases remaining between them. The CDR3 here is CASSQGRAYNYGYTF. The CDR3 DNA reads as TGTGCCAGCAGCCAAGGAAGAGCGTACAACTATGGCTACACCTTC.

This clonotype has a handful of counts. The CDR3 DNA reads as TGCAGTGCTAGAGATCCCACAGATACGCAGTATTTT. This encodes CSARDPTDTQYF. The chain is built from TRBV20-1 and TRBJ2-3, with D unclear. V lost 0 bases and J 2 bases, leaving 3 bases between the germline ends. Germline V gene sequence: CDR1 DFQATT, CDR2 SNEGSKA (reference sequence). CDR3 length equals 12 residues.

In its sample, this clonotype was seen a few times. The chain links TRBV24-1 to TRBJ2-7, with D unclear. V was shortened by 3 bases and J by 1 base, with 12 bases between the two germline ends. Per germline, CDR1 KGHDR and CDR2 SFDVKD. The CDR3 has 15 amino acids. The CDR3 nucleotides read TGTGCCACCAGTGATCACACTGACGGGTCCTACGAGCAGTACTTC. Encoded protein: CATSDHTDGSYEQYF.

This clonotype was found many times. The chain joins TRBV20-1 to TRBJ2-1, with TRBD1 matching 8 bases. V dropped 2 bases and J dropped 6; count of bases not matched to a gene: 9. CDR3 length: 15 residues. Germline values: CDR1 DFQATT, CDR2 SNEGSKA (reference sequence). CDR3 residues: CSARTPGGGGNEQFF. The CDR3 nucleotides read TGCAGTGCTAGAACTCCAGGGGGCGGTGGCAATGAGCAGTTCTTC.

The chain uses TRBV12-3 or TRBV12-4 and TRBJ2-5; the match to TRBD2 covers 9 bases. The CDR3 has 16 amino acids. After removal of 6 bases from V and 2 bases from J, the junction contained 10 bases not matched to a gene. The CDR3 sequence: CASSSTSGTTQETQYF. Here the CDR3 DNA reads TGTGCCAGCAGCTCGACTAGCGGCACAACTCAAGAGACCCAGTACTTC.

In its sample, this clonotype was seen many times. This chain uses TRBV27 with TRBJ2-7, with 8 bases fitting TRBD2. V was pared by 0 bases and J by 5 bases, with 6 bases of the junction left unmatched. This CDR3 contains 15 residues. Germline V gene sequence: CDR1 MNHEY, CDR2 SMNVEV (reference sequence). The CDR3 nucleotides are TGTGCCAGCAGTTTATCCAGCGGGAGTATCAACGAGCAGTACTTC. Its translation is CASSLSSGSINEQYF.

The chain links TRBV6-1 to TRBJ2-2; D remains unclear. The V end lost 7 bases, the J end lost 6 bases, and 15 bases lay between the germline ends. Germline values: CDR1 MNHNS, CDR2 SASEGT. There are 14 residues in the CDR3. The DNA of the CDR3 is TGTGCCAGCACCCGGATGGGGTCTCCCGGGGAGCTGTTTTTT. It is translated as CASTRMGSPGELFF.